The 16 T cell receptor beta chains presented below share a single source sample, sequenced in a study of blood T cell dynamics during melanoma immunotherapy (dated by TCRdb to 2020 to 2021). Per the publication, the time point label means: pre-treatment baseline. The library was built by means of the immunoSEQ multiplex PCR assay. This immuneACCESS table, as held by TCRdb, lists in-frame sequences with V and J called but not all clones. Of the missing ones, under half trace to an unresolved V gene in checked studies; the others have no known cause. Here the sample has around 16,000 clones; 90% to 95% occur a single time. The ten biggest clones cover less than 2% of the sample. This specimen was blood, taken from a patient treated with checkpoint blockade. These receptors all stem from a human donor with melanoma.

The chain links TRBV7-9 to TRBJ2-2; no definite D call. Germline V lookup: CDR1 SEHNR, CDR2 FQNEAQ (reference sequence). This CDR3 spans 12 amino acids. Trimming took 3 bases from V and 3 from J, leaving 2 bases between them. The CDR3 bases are TGTGCCAGCAGCTTCGACACCGGGGAGCTGTTTTTT. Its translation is CASSFDTGELFF.

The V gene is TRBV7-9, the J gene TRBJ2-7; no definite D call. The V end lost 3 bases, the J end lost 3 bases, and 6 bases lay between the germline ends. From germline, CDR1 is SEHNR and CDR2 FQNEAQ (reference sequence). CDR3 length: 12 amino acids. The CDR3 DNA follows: TGTGCCAGCAGCTTCGAGTTCTACGAGCAGTACTTC. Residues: CASSFEFYEQYF.

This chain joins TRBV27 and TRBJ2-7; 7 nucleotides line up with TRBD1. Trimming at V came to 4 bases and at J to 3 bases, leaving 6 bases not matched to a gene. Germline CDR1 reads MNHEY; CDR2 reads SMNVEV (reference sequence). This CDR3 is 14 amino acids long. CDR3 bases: TGTGCCAGCAGTTACGGGACAGATCTCTACGAGCAGTACTTC. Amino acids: CASSYGTDLYEQYF.

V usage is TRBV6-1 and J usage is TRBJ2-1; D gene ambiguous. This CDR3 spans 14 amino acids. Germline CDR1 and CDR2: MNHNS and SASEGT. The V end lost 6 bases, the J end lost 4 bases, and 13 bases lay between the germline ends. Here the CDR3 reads CASSLGPEYNEQFF. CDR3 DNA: TGTGCCAGCAGCCTCGGCCCCGAGTACAATGAGCAGTTCTTC.

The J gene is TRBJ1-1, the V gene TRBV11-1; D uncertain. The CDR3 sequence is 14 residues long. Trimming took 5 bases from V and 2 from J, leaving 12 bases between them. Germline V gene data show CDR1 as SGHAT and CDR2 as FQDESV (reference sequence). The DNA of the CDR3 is TGTGCCAGCAGCCCGGGGAGGTCCAACACTGAAGCTTTCTTT. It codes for CASSPGRSNTEAFF.

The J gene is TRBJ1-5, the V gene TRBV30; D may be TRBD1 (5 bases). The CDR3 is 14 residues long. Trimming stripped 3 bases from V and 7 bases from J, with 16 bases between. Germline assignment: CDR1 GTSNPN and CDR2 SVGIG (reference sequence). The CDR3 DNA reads TGTGCCTGGAGCGTAAAGGGGTCGGGGCAGCCCCAGCATTTT. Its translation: CAWSVKGSGQPQHF. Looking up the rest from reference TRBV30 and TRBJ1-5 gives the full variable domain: SQTIHQWPATLVQPVGSPLSLECTVEGTSNPNLYWYRQAAGRGLQLLFYSVGIGQISSEVPQNLSASRPQDRQFILSSKKLLLSDSGFYLCAWSVKGSGQPQHFGDGTRLSIL.

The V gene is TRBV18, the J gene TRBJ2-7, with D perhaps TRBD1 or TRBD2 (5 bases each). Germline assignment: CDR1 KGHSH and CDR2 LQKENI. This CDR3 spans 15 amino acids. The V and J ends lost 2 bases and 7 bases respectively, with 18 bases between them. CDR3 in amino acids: CASSPRLGPGEEQYF. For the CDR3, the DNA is TGTGCCAGCTCACCAAGGTTGGGACCCGGTGAAGAGCAGTACTTC.

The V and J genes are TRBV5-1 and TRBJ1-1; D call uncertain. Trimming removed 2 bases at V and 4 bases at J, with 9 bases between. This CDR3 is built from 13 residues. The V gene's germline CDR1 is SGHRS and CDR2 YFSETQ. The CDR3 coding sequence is TGCGCCAGCAGCTTAAACAGTGGCACTGAAGCTTTCTTT. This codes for CASSLNSGTEAFF.

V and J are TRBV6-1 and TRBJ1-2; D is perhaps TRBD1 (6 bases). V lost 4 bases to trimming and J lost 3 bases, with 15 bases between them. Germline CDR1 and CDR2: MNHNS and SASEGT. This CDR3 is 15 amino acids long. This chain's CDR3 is CASSGPTQGYYGYTF. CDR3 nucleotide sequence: TGTGCCAGCAGTGGCCCTACACAGGGATACTATGGCTACACCTTC.

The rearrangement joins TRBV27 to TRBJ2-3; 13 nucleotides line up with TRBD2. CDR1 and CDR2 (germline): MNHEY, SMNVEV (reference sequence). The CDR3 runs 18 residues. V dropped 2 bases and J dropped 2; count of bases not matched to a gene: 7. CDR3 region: CASSLRRLAGGLTDTQYF. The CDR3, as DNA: TGTGCCAGCAGTTTACGCAGACTAGCGGGGGGACTCACAGATACGCAGTATTTT.

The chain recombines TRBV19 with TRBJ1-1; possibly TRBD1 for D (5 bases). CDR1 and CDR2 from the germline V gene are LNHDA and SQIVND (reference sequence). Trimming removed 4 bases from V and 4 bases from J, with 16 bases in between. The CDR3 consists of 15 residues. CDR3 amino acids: CASSTRVTGSTEAFF. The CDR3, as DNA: TGTGCCAGTAGTACCAGAGTCACAGGTAGCACTGAAGCTTTCTTT.

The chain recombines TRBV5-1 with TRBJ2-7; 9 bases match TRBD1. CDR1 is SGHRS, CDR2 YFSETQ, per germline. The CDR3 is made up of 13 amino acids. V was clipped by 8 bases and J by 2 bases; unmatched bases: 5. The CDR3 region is CASSQGATYEQYF. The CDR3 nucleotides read TGCGCCAGTTCACAGGGGGCGACCTACGAGCAGTACTTC.

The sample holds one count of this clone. CDR3 protein: CSCPRGSRGYTF. The CDR3 DNA follows: TGCAGTTGCCCTCGGGGTAGCAGGGGCTACACCTTC. The V call is TRBV29-1, the J call TRBJ1-2; no clear D gene. Germline-derived CDR1 and CDR2 are SQVTM and ANQGSEA. The CDR3 extends over 12 amino acids.

The CDR3 DNA is TGCGCCAGCAGCTCCCCGGATACAGGGTCCTATGGCTACACCTTC. Residues: CASSSPDTGSYGYTF. V usage is TRBV5-1 and J usage is TRBJ1-2, with a weak D call TRBD1 (6 bases). The V and J ends lost 3 bases and 4 bases respectively, with 16 bases between them. The CDR3 extends over 15 amino acids. Germline V gene data show CDR1 as SGHRS and CDR2 as YFSETQ.

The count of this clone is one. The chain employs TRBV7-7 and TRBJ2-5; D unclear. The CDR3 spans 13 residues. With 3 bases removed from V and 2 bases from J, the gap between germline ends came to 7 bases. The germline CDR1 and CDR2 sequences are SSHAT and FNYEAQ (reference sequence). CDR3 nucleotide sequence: TGTGCCAGCAGCTTGCGCCCGCAAGAGACCCAGTACTTC. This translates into CASSLRPQETQYF.

CDR3 residues: CASSEWLAGNPRFEQYF. CDR3 coding DNA: TGCGCCAGCAGTGAATGGCTAGCGGGGAACCCGAGGTTCGAGCAGTACTTC. The chain employs TRBV10-1 and TRBJ2-7, with TRBD2 identical over 9 bases. Germline V gene data show CDR1 as WNHNN and CDR2 as SYGVQD (reference sequence). The CDR3 is 17 amino acids. With 3 bases clipped from V and 6 bases from J, the junction kept 15 bases outside the gene matches.